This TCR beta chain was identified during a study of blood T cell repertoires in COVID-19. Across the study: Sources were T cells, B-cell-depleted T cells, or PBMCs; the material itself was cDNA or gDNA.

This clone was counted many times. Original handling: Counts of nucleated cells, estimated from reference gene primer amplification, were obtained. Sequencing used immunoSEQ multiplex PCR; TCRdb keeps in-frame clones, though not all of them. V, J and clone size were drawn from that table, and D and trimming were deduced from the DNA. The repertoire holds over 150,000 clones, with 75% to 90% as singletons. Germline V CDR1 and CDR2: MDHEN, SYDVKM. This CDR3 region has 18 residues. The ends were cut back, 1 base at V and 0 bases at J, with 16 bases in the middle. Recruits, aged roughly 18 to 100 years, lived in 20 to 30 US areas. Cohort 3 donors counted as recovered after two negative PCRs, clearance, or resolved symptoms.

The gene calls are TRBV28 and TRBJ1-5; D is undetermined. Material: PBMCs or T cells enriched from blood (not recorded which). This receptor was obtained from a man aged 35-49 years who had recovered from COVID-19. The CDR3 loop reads CASSLSPFMRDSNQPQHF. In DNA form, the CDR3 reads TGTGCCAGCAGTTTATCGCCCTTTATGAGGGATAGCAATCAGCCCCAGCATTTT. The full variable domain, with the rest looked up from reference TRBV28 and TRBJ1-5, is DVKVTQSSRYLVKRTGEKVFLECVQDMDHENMFWYRQDPGLGLRLIYFSYDVKMKEKGDIPEGYSVSREKKERFSLILESASTNQTSMYLCASSLSPFMRDSNQPQHFGDGTRLSIL.